The 21 T cell receptor beta chains below all came from one sample that was sequenced in a study of regulatory and conventional T cells in RAG deficiency. TCRdb keeps only in-frame clones here, not all; method: immunoSEQ multiplex PCR. The sample records fewer than 6,500 clones, around 92% being singletons. Sequencing used CD8+ T cells sorted from blood. These receptors originate from a human donor with RAG deficiency presenting as severe combined immunodeficiency.

This chain connects TRBV27 to TRBJ2-7; D uncertain. CDR1 and CDR2 from the germline V gene are MNHEY and SMNVEV (reference sequence). CDR3 length: 14 amino acids. The V gene lost 0 bases and the J gene lost 5 bases, with 11 bases spanning the gap. As DNA, the CDR3 is TGTGCCAGCAGTTTATCCACAGTGTATCACGAGCAGTACTTC. Protein product: CASSLSTVYHEQYF.

V and J are TRBV28 and TRBJ2-3; 13 nucleotides line up with TRBD2. Losses at the gene ends were 5 bases for V and 2 bases for J; bases not matched to a gene: 7. Germline values: CDR1 MDHEN, CDR2 SYDVKM. The CDR3 sequence is 17 residues long. In DNA form, the CDR3 reads TGTGCCAGCAGTCCCATGACTAGCGGGAGGATCACAGATACGCAGTATTTT. Its protein product is CASSPMTSGRITDTQYF. Complete variable domain (other parts from reference TRBV28 and TRBJ2-3): DVKVTQSSRYLVKRTGEKVFLECVQDMDHENMFWYRQDPGLGLRLIYFSYDVKMKEKGDIPEGYSVSREKKERFSLILESASTNQTSMYLCASSPMTSGRITDTQYFGPGTRLTVL.

The chain combines TRBV9 with TRBJ2-3, with D perhaps matching TRBD2 (5 bases). The CDR3 is 14 amino acids. Germline V CDR1 and CDR2: SGDLS, YYNGEE. V lost 0 bases, J lost 4 bases, and 9 bases lay in between. CDR3 in DNA: TGTGCCAGCAGCGTAGGAGTGAGGGCAGATACGCAGTATTTT. Translating it yields CASSVGVRADTQYF.

This sequence joins TRBV10-2 and TRBJ2-1; D remains unclear. Trimming pared 2 bases from V and 6 bases from J, leaving 2 bases between. The CDR3 totals 11 residues. Per the germline V gene, CDR1 is WSHSY and CDR2 is SAAADI. The CDR3 DNA reads TGCGCCAGCAGTGAGGGCAATGAGCAGTTCTTC. The encoded protein is CASSEGNEQFF.

The CDR3 reads CASSEGQGRSRTDTQYF. CDR3 nucleotide sequence: TGCGCCAGCAGCGAGGGACAGGGTAGGTCTCGCACAGATACGCAGTATTTT. The chain joins TRBV5-1 to TRBJ2-3; 9 bases line up with TRBD1. Germline loops: CDR1 SGHRS, CDR2 YFSETQ. Trimming took 4 bases from V and 1 from J; bases not matched to a gene: 10. The CDR3 length is 17 residues.

This chain connects TRBV5-4 to TRBJ2-7; 7 nucleotides match TRBD1. The CDR3 is made up of 14 amino acids. With 4 bases clipped from V and 4 bases from J, the junction kept 8 bases outside the gene matches. In germline, CDR1 is SGHNT, CDR2 YYREEE (reference sequence). The DNA for the CDR3 is TGTGCCAGCAGCCACGACAGGGATGAATACGAGCAGTACTTC. As protein: CASSHDRDEYEQYF.

The chain has TRBV9 and TRBJ1-2; D is uncertain. Germline V gene lookup returns CDR1 SGDLS and CDR2 YYNGEE. The CDR3 totals 12 residues. The V end lost 3 bases, the J end lost 0 bases, and 3 bases lay between the germline ends. The CDR3 region has the DNA TGTGCCAGCAGCGCAACTAACTATGGCTACACCTTC. Residues: CASSATNYGYTF. Together with reference TRBV9 and TRBJ1-2, the CDR3 gives the full variable domain: DSGVTQTPKHLITATGQRVTLRCSPRSGDLSVYWYQQSLDQGLQFLIQYYNGEERAKGNILERFSAQQFPDLHSELNLSSLELGDSALYFCASSATNYGYTFGSGTRLTVV.

CDR3 sequence (DNA): TGTGCCAGCAGTAACCTACAGGGGCTGTGGTACGAGCAGTACTTC. Its protein product is CASSNLQGLWYEQYF. This chain connects TRBV27 to TRBJ2-7; TRBD1 matches 7 bases. CDR1 is MNHEY and CDR2 is SMNVEV in the germline V gene (reference sequence). Trimming cost V 5 bases and J 4 bases; bases outside gene matches: 11. CDR3 length: 15 residues.

The CDR3 is CASRGFTKLSYNEQFF. In nucleotides, the CDR3 is TGTGCCAGTAGAGGGTTCACTAAGCTCTCCTACAATGAGCAGTTCTTC. V gene TRBV19 combines with J gene TRBJ2-1; D unresolved. CDR1 is LNHDA and CDR2 is SQIVND in the germline V gene (reference sequence). The V and J ends lost 6 bases and 0 bases respectively, with 15 bases between them. The CDR3 length is 16 residues.

The chain links TRBV4-3 to TRBJ2-5; D is undetermined. The V end was cut by 0 bases, the J end by 9 bases, with 11 bases between. CDR3 length: 13 residues. Germline values: CDR1 LGHNA, CDR2 YSLEER. CDR3 DNA: TGCGCCAGCAGCCAAGATGCGAGTCCGGCCCAGTACTTC. Its translation is CASSQDASPAQYF.

V usage is TRBV11-2 and J usage is TRBJ2-5; possible D gene TRBD2, 5 bases. Per the germline V gene, CDR1 is SGHAT and CDR2 is FQNNGV. Trimming left V 2 bases short and J 1 base short, with 11 bases between. There are 15 residues in the CDR3. The CDR3 DNA reads as TGTGCCAGCAGCTTAACTCTGAGGGTCCAAGAGACCCAGTACTTC. It specifies CASSLTLRVQETQYF. The variable domain in full, completed from reference TRBV11-2 and TRBJ2-5, reads EAGVAQSPRYKIIEKRQSVAFWCNPISGHATLYWYQQILGQGPKLLIQFQNNGVVDDSQLPKDRFSAERLKGVDSTLKIQPAKLEDSAVYLCASSLTLRVQETQYFGPGTRLLVL.

The chain carries TRBV27 and TRBJ2-7; possible D gene TRBD2, 6 bases. The CDR3 loop spans 15 amino acids. The germline gives CDR1 MNHEY, CDR2 SMNVEV (reference sequence). Trimming left V 1 base short and J 3 bases short, with 13 bases between. For the CDR3, the DNA is TGTGCCAGCAGTTTATTGCGGGAAATAGACTACGAGCAGTACTTC. Its translation is CASSLLREIDYEQYF.

The chain uses TRBV27 and TRBJ1-5, with TRBD1 as a possible D gene (5 bases). Deletions cut 3 bases from V and 4 bases from J, with 13 bases between. The germline CDR1 and CDR2 sequences are MNHEY and SMNVEV (reference sequence). The CDR3 totals 15 residues. CDR3 protein: CASSFYWDPNQPQHF. CDR3 sequence (DNA): TGTGCCAGCAGTTTCTACTGGGACCCGAATCAGCCCCAGCATTTT.

The V call is TRBV7-2, the J call TRBJ2-3; no definite D call. CDR3 length: 12 amino acids. The germline gives CDR1 SGHTA, CDR2 FQGNSA. Trimming stripped 4 bases from V and 13 bases from J, with 15 bases between. In DNA, the CDR3 is TGTGCCAGCAGCTCCGGACGGTTCGACGAGTATTTT. This gives the protein CASSSGRFDEYF.

Only a few counts were recorded for this clone. The chain carries TRBV19 and TRBJ2-2; D is ambiguous. The length of the CDR3 is 12 residues. Trimming shortened V by 5 bases and J by 7 bases, and 8 bases separated the two germline ends. Germline values: CDR1 LNHDA, CDR2 SQIVND (reference sequence). The CDR3 sequence is CASSVGIGELFF. CDR3 DNA: TGTGCCAGTAGTGTAGGGATCGGGGAGCTGTTTTTT.

This chain links TRBV7-2 with TRBJ1-5; no clear D. Trimming shortened V by 1 base and J by 0 bases, and 10 bases separated the two germline ends. Per the germline V gene, CDR1 is SGHTA and CDR2 is FQGNSA. This CDR3 spans 16 amino acids. The CDR3: CASSLGGVYSNQPQHF. The CDR3 DNA follows: TGTGCCAGCAGCTTAGGCGGGGTCTATAGCAATCAGCCCCAGCATTTT.

The chain employs TRBV7-2 and TRBJ2-1, with D hard to call. V lost 1 base and J lost 0, with 1 base in between. The CDR3 is 13 amino acids. Germline loops: CDR1 SGHTA, CDR2 FQGNSA. The CDR3 reads CASSLDSYNEQFF. The CDR3 nucleotides read TGTGCCAGCAGCTTAGACTCCTACAATGAGCAGTTCTTC. Supplemented by reference TRBV7-2 and TRBJ2-1, the full variable domain reads GAGVSQSPSNKVTEKGKDVELRCDPISGHTALYWYRQSLGQGLEFLIYFQGNSAPDKSGLPSDRFSAERTGGSVSTLTIQRTQQEDSAVYLCASSLDSYNEQFFGPGTRLTVL.

This chain connects TRBV7-9 to TRBJ2-7, with D perhaps TRBD1 or TRBD2 (6 bases each). The CDR3 has 16 residues. The V end was cut by 5 bases, the J end by 0 bases, with 17 bases between. The V gene's germline CDR1 is SEHNR and CDR2 FQNEAQ (reference sequence). CDR3 in amino acids: CASSPRDRDISYEQYF. The CDR3 coding sequence is TGTGCCAGCAGCCCGCGGGATCGGGACATCTCCTACGAGCAGTACTTC.

The chain joins TRBV7-8 to TRBJ1-4; weak D call: TRBD1 (6 bases). Trimming took 5 bases from V and 5 from J, leaving 15 bases between them. CDR1 and CDR2 from the germline V gene are SGHVS and FQNEAQ. The CDR3 covers 15 residues. The CDR3 coding sequence is TGTGCCAGCAGCCCAGGGGACGGGGGAAATGAAAAACTGTTTTTT. Translated, it gives CASSPGDGGNEKLFF.

The chain couples TRBV5-8 to TRBJ2-1; D not certain. The CDR3 runs 12 residues. CDR1 and CDR2 (germline): SGHTS, YDEGEE. Trimming removed 1 base at V and 8 bases at J, with 7 bases between. The CDR3 loop reads CASSLYWDEQFF. The DNA for the CDR3 is TGTGCCAGCAGCTTGTATTGGGATGAGCAGTTCTTC.

J is TRBJ2-3 and V is TRBV7-2; possibly TRBD1 for D (6 bases). This CDR3 has 12 amino acids. Germline values: CDR1 SGHTA, CDR2 FQGNSA. The germline V and J ends were trimmed by 4 bases and 4 bases, with 6 bases remaining between them. This CDR3 is CASSYRADTQYF. The CDR3 DNA sequence: TGTGCCAGCAGCTACAGGGCAGATACGCAGTATTTT.